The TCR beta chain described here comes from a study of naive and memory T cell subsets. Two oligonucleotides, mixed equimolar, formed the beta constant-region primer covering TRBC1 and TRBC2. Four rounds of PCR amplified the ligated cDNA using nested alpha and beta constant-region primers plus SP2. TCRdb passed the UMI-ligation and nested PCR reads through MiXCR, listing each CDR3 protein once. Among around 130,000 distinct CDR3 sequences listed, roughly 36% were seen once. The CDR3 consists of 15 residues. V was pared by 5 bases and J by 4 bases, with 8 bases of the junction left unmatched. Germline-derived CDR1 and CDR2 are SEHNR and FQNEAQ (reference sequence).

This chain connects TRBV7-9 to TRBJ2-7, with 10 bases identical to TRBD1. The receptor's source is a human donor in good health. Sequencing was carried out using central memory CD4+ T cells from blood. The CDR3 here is CASSRPGQGYYEQYF. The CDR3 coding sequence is TGTGCCAGCAGCCGACCGGGACAGGGGTATTACGAGCAGTACTTC.